The text below deals with one T cell receptor beta chain. The CDR3 end lies 3 residues beyond the end of the read and is filled in from the germline J gene. Clones were read by immunoSEQ multiplex PCR, and TCRdb kept only the in-frame ones, dropping some. The repertoire shows some 30,000 clones; the top ten hold approximately 7.8%. The source of the sample is a study of T cells in women clearing cervical HPV infection. In the study overall: Controls' single incident HPV16 infection cleared within 12 months without precancer. Case blood was drawn when the lesion was first found; control blood after infection became undetectable.

Germline values: CDR1 LNHDA, CDR2 SQIVND (reference sequence). The CDR3 is 13 amino acids. The TCR sequence derives from a woman aged 18 to 75 with a cervical HPV16 infection that either progressed to CIN3+ or cleared (not recorded which). The genes are TRBV19 and TRBJ2-4; maybe TRBD1 (6 bases). Sequenced: blood buffy coat. The CDR3: CASSMLGHYGQYF. CDR3 DNA (partial): TGTGCCAGTAGTATGCTGGGACACTATGGT.